A single sample is the source of the 31 T cell receptor beta chains below, sequenced in a study of siplizumab effects on memory and regulatory T cells. Data came from immunoSEQ multiplex PCR; TCRdb stores just in-frame clones and leaves some out. The repertoire holds over 100,000 clones, with 85% to 95% as singletons. The sample was non-Treg CD4+ T cells sorted from blood. The receptors come from a human donor in good health.

The chain joins TRBV7-6 to TRBJ1-5; D ambiguous. Germline V gives CDR1 SGHVS, CDR2 FNYEAQ. The CDR3 has 15 amino acids. Deletions cut 5 bases from V and 3 bases from J, with 14 bases between. CDR3 in amino acids: CASSRAPVPNQPQHF. The DNA for the CDR3 is TGTGCCAGCAGCCGGGCGCCTGTTCCCAATCAGCCCCAGCATTTT.

This clone was observed once. The rearrangement joins TRBV5-1 to TRBJ2-5; D gene uncertain. Germline V gene lookup returns CDR1 SGHRS and CDR2 YFSETQ. V shed 0 bases and J shed 3 bases, with 12 bases lying between them. The CDR3 totals 15 residues. Here the CDR3 reads CASSLGVGSEETQYF. The CDR3 coding sequence is TGCGCCAGCAGCTTGGGGGTAGGGTCGGAAGAGACCCAGTACTTC.

CDR3 amino acids: CASSSISGDSYNEQFF. The CDR3 DNA reads TGTGCCAGCAGCTCTATAAGCGGGGACTCCTACAATGAGCAGTTCTTC. V gene TRBV7-9 combines with J gene TRBJ2-1, with 7 nucleotides matching TRBD2. The CDR3 covers 16 residues. Germline CDR1 SEHNR, CDR2 FQNEAQ (reference sequence). V was clipped by 4 bases and J by 0 bases; unmatched bases: 6.

The chain uses TRBV7-2 and TRBJ2-2, with D tentatively TRBD1 (5 bases). The CDR3 is 14 amino acids. Trimming cost V 9 bases and J 1 base, with 12 bases left between them. The germline V gene encodes CDR1 SGHTA and CDR2 FQGNSA. CDR3 region: CASPPGQNTGELFF. Written as DNA, the CDR3 is TGTGCCAGTCCCCCAGGACAGAACACCGGGGAGCTGTTTTTT.

About this clone itself: This CDR3 fails to terminate in the conserved phenylalanine or tryptophan, so it likely reflects a read error. The DNA is omitted, as the CDR3 cannot be located on it reliably, and the CDR3 follows TCRdb's listing. This rearrangement joins TRBV27 to TRBJ2-7; the table's D call TRBD2 went unverified against the DNA. The CDR3 is 9 residues long, ends included. The germline V gene encodes CDR1 MNHEY and CDR2 SMNVEV (reference sequence). CDR3 loop: CASSYDGGD.

J is TRBJ1-6 and V is TRBV5-4, with D unclear. From germline, CDR1 is SGHNT and CDR2 YYREEE (reference sequence). The CDR3 loop spans 13 amino acids. The germline V and J ends were trimmed by 0 bases and 8 bases, with 6 bases remaining between them. The CDR3 reads CASSLEVDSPLHF. CDR3 in DNA: TGTGCCAGCAGCTTGGAGGTGGATTCACCCCTCCACTTT.

For the CDR3, the DNA is TGTGCCAGCAGCCCGTCAGGGGGCTTGGGGTATGGCTACACCTTC. It yields the protein CASSPSGGLGYGYTF. The V gene is TRBV7-9, the J gene TRBJ1-2, with 8 bases identical to TRBD1. The CDR3 spans 15 residues. Germline lookup yields CDR1 SEHNR and CDR2 FQNEAQ (reference sequence). Trimming cost V 5 bases and J 5 bases; bases outside gene matches: 10.

This sequence joins TRBV5-1 and TRBJ2-5, with D possibly called TRBD1 or TRBD2 (5 bases each). V lost 0 bases and J 4 bases, leaving 13 bases between the germline ends. Looked up from germline, CDR1 is SGHRS and CDR2 is YFSETQ. CDR3 length: 15 amino acids. CDR3 in amino acids: CASSLAPHGAETQYF. CDR3 DNA sequence: TGCGCCAGCAGCTTGGCACCTCACGGGGCAGAGACCCAGTACTTC.

The chain combines TRBV28 with TRBJ2-7; D not certain. Between the trimmed V and J ends, which lost 3 bases and 6 bases, there was a span of 9 bases. The CDR3 length is 12 residues. Germline values: CDR1 MDHEN, CDR2 SYDVKM. The CDR3 here is CASSFPGVEQYF. CDR3 nucleotide sequence: TGTGCCAGCAGTTTCCCTGGGGTCGAGCAGTACTTC. Full variable domain (rest looked up from reference TRBV28 and TRBJ2-7): DVKVTQSSRYLVKRTGEKVFLECVQDMDHENMFWYRQDPGLGLRLIYFSYDVKMKEKGDIPEGYSVSREKKERFSLILESASTNQTSMYLCASSFPGVEQYFGPGTRLTVT.

The rearrangement uses TRBV27 and TRBJ2-1; TRBD2 matches 10 bases. Germline assignment: CDR1 MNHEY and CDR2 SMNVEV (reference sequence). The CDR3 sequence is 15 residues long. V shed 10 bases and J 1 base; nucleotides not matched to a gene: 7. The CDR3 DNA reads TGTGCCATCAAGCGGGGGGGCCAATCCTACAATGAGCAGTTCTTC. Protein sequence: CAIKRGGQSYNEQFF.

The chain is built from TRBV6-1 and TRBJ1-1; no clear D gene. Germline V gene sequence: CDR1 MNHNS, CDR2 SASEGT. The CDR3 is made up of 11 amino acids. Trimming left V 6 bases short and J 7 bases short, with 9 bases between. The CDR3 sequence: CASRRHVEAFF. CDR3 nucleotide sequence: TGTGCCAGCAGGAGACACGTTGAAGCTTTCTTT.

The rearrangement joins TRBV5-6 to TRBJ2-1, with TRBD1 as a possible D gene (5 bases). CDR3 length equals 15 residues. Trimming removed 0 bases from V and 0 bases from J, with 7 bases in between. Germline CDR1 and CDR2: SGHDT and YYEEEE. CDR3 region: CASSLGQSSYNEQFF. Written as DNA, the CDR3 is TGTGCCAGCAGCTTGGGACAGAGCTCCTACAATGAGCAGTTCTTC.

The chain combines TRBV30 with TRBJ1-6; unclear D gene. Germline V gene lookup returns CDR1 GTSNPN and CDR2 SVGIG (reference sequence). This CDR3 has 13 amino acids. V was shortened by 2 bases and J by 4 bases, with 6 bases between the two germline ends. CDR3 in DNA: TGTGCCTGGAGTCTAGATTATAATTCACCCCTCCACTTT. It is translated as CAWSLDYNSPLHF.

This chain connects TRBV27 to TRBJ1-1, with D perhaps matching TRBD1 (6 bases). With 2 bases removed from V and 9 bases from J, the gap between germline ends came to 16 bases. The CDR3 runs 14 residues. Germline assignment: CDR1 MNHEY and CDR2 SMNVEV (reference sequence). CDR3 DNA sequence: TGTGCCAGCAGTTTAGGTCGGGAGGGGACAAAAGCTTTCTTT. Translation: CASSLGREGTKAFF.

The V gene is TRBV7-3, the J gene TRBJ1-3, with D possibly TRBD1 on 6 matching bases. This CDR3 has 15 amino acids. V was trimmed by 4 bases and J by 0 bases, leaving 10 bases between them. Germline CDR1 SGHTA, CDR2 FQGTGA. For the CDR3, the DNA is TGTGCCAGCAGCTCTGACAGGATCTCTGGAAACACCATATATTTT. Protein product: CASSSDRISGNTIYF.

CDR3 nucleotides: TGTGCCAGCAGCCAATCAGGGGGACCTGGGGATACGCAGTATTTT. Its protein product is CASSQSGGPGDTQYF. The chain couples TRBV27 to TRBJ2-3, with 7 bases aligning to TRBD1. Germline loops: CDR1 MNHEY, CDR2 SMNVEV (reference sequence). The CDR3 is 15 residues long. J gave up 6 bases and V 6 bases, and 12 bases lay outside the gene matches.

The chain recombines TRBV28 with TRBJ1-4; 10 bases are shared with TRBD1. J gave up 6 bases and V 5 bases, and 6 bases lay outside the gene matches. Per germline, CDR1 MDHEN and CDR2 SYDVKM. The length of the CDR3 is 15 residues. The DNA of the CDR3 is TGTGCCAGCAGTACAACGGACAGGGGGTATGAAAAACTGTTTTTT. This translates into CASSTTDRGYEKLFF.

CDR3 DNA sequence: TGTGCCAGCCCAGGGACAGGGGGCCGGAACACTGAAGCTTTCTTT. This translates into CASPGTGGRNTEAFF. The chain links TRBV18 to TRBJ1-1; 12 bases are a match to TRBD1. Losses at the gene ends were 8 bases for V and 1 base for J; bases not matched to a gene: 5. The CDR3 loop spans 15 amino acids. Germline-derived CDR1 and CDR2 are KGHSH and LQKENI.

Remarks on this clone: Other DNA sequences in this specimen translate into the identical CDR3. The chain links TRBV19 to TRBJ1-6; D is possibly TRBD1 (5 bases). The germline CDR1 and CDR2 sequences are LNHDA and SQIVND (reference sequence). The ends were cut back, 6 bases at V and 3 bases at J, with 9 bases in the middle. This CDR3 region has 14 residues. The CDR3 protein is CASRDSVYNSPLHF. The CDR3 DNA reads TGTGCCAGTAGAGACAGTGTCTATAATTCACCCCTCCACTTT. The full variable domain, rest sourced from reference TRBV19 and TRBJ1-6, is DGGITQSPKYLFRKEGQNVTLSCEQNLNHDAMYWYRQDPGQGLRLIYYSQIVNDFQKGDIAEGYSVSREKKESFPLTVTSAQKNPTAFYLCASRDSVYNSPLHFGNGTRLTVT.

The chain carries TRBV5-4 and TRBJ2-3; 12 nucleotides align to TRBD2. The germline CDR1 and CDR2 sequences are SGHNT and YYREEE (reference sequence). With V trimmed by 8 bases and J by 2 bases, 6 bases remained unmatched. CDR3 length: 15 amino acids. The chain's CDR3 is CASSSGGATTDTQYF. DNA for the CDR3: TGTGCCAGTTCTAGCGGGGGGGCCACCACAGATACGCAGTATTTT.

V usage is TRBV11-1 and J usage is TRBJ1-2, with a possible D match to TRBD1 (5 bases). This CDR3 has 15 amino acids. Germline V gives CDR1 SGHAT, CDR2 FQDESV (reference sequence). Deletions cut 5 bases from V and 5 bases from J, with 18 bases between. This CDR3 reads CASSVTARDGYGYTF. Here the CDR3 DNA reads TGTGCCAGCAGCGTAACGGCCAGGGACGGTTATGGCTACACCTTC.

V is TRBV6-4 and J is TRBJ1-6; D call uncertain. The V gene's germline CDR1 is MRHNA and CDR2 SNTAGT. The V end was cut by 2 bases, the J end by 7 bases, with 6 bases between. The CDR3 totals 13 residues. DNA of the CDR3: TGTGCCAGCAGTGACGACGGGAATTCACCCCTCCACTTT. Its protein is CASSDDGNSPLHF.

V is TRBV13 and J is TRBJ1-1; the D is unclear. The CDR3 length is 12 residues. The ends were cut back, 4 bases at V and 1 base at J, with 4 bases in the middle. Germline CDR1 reads PRHDT; CDR2 reads FYEKMQ (reference sequence). The CDR3, as DNA: TGTGCCAGCAGCTCGGAGAACACTGAAGCTTTCTTT. Residues: CASSSENTEAFF.

DNA of the CDR3: TGTGCCAGCAGTGGCCAGGGGACTTACGAGCAGTACTTC. It specifies CASSGQGTYEQYF. V is TRBV25-1 and J is TRBJ2-7; possibly TRBD1 or TRBD2 for D (6 bases each). Germline V gene sequence: CDR1 MGHDK, CDR2 SYGVNS. This CDR3 spans 13 amino acids. Trimming removed 4 bases from V and 4 bases from J, with 11 bases in between.

The CDR3 bases are TGCGCCAGCAGCGGCCTTCGGGAGCTGTTTTTT. This sequence encodes CASSGLRELFF. The chain recombines TRBV5-1 with TRBJ2-2; no definite D call. The CDR3 spans 11 residues. Germline V CDR1 and CDR2: SGHRS, YFSETQ. The V and J ends lost 4 bases and 9 bases respectively, with 7 bases between them.

The chain has TRBV4-1 and TRBJ2-1; D might be TRBD1 (5 bases). Germline CDR1 is MGHRA and CDR2 is YSYEKL. CDR3 length: 15 amino acids. The ends were cut back, 6 bases at V and 3 bases at J, with 15 bases in the middle. This chain's CDR3 is CASREIGAVYNEQFF. CDR3 in DNA: TGCGCCAGCAGGGAAATAGGGGCGGTCTACAATGAGCAGTTCTTC.

This chain joins TRBV15 and TRBJ2-7; 7 bases agree with TRBD2. CDR3 length equals 15 residues. Germline V gives CDR1 LNHNV, CDR2 YYDKDF (reference sequence). J was trimmed by 3 bases and V by 1 base; bases with no gene match: 6. The CDR3 region is CATSRVGGGVYEQYF. The CDR3, as DNA: TGTGCCACCAGCAGAGTGGGGGGGGGTGTCTACGAGCAGTACTTC.

This chain uses TRBV5-1 with TRBJ2-7; 8 positions agree with TRBD1. Unmatched junction bases numbered 6, after V lost 0 bases and J lost 7 bases. The CDR3 is 14 amino acids. Germline-derived CDR1 and CDR2 are SGHRS and YFSETQ. For the CDR3, the DNA is TGCGCCAGCAGCTTGGGACAGGGGTTCGGGGAGCAGTACTTC. Translation gives CASSLGQGFGEQYF.

This chain links TRBV28 with TRBJ1-5, with TRBD1 matching over 8 bases. V lost 3 bases and J lost 11; bases outside the gene matches: 9. The germline CDR1 and CDR2 sequences are MDHEN and SYDVKM. The CDR3 sequence is 14 residues long. Here the CDR3 reads CASSLSGGLGAQHF. The CDR3 coding sequence is TGTGCCAGCAGTTTGTCAGGGGGCCTGGGGGCCCAGCATTTT.

V and J are TRBV7-2 and TRBJ2-7, with 8 bases lining up with TRBD2. Germline CDR1 SGHTA, CDR2 FQGNSA. The CDR3 loop spans 16 amino acids. V lost 2 bases and J lost 1; bases outside the gene matches: 7. The CDR3 DNA sequence: TGTGCCAGCAGCTTAAGGAAGCGGGGGAGTTCCTACGAGCAGTACTTC. Translated, it gives CASSLRKRGSSYEQYF.

This chain uses TRBV4-2 with TRBJ2-1; 12 nucleotides agree with TRBD2. Germline values: CDR1 LGHNA, CDR2 YNFKEQ. This CDR3 has 16 amino acids. V dropped 0 bases and J dropped 5; count of bases not matched to a gene: 2. The CDR3 DNA follows: TGTGCCAGCAGCCAAGAGCGACTAGCGGGGGACAATGAGCAGTTCTTC. Its translation is CASSQERLAGDNEQFF.